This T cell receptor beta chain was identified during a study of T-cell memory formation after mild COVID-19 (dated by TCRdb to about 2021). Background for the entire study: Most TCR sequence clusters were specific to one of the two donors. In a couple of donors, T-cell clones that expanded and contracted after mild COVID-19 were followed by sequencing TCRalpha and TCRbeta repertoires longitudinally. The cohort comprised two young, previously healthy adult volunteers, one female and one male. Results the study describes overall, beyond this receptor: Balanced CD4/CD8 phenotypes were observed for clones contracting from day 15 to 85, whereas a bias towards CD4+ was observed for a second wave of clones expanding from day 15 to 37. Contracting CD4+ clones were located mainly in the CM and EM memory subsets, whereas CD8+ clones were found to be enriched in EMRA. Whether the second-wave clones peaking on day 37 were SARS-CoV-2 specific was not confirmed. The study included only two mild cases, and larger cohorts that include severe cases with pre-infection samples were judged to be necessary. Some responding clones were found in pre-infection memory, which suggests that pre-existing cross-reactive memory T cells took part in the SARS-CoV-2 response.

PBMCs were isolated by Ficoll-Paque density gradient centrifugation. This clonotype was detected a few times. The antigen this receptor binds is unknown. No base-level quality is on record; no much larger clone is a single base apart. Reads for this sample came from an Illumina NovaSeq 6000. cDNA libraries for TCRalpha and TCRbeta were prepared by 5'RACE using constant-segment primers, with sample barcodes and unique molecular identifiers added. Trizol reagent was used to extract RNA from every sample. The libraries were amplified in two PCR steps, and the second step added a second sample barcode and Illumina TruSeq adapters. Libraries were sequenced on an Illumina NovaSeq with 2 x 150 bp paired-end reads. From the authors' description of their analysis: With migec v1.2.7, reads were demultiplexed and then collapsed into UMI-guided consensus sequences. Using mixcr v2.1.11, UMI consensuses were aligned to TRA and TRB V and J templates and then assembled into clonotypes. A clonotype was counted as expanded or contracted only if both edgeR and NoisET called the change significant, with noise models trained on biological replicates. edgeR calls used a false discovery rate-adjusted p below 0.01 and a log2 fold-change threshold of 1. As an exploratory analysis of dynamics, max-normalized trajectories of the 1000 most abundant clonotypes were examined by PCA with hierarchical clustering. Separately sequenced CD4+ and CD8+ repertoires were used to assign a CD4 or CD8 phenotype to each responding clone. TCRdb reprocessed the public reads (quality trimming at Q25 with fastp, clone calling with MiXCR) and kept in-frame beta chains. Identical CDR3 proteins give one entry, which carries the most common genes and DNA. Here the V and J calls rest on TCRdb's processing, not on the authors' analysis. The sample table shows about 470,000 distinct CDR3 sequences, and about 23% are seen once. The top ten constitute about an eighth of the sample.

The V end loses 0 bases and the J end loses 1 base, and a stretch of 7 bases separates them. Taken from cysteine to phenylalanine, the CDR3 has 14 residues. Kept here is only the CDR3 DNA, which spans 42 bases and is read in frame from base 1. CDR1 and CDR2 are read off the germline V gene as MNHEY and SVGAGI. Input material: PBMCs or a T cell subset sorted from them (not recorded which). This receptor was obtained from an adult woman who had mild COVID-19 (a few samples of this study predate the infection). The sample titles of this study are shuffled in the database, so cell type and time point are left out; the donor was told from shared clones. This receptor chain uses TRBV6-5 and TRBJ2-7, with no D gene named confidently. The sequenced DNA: TGTGCCAGCAGTTACTCGAAGGGTTCCTACGAGCAGTACTTC. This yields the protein CASSYSKGSYEQYF.